These T cell receptor beta chains were read from a single sample in a study of cytomegalovirus exposure and HLA in healthy donors. The assay was immunoSEQ multiplex PCR, and TCRdb's table has in-frame clones only and misses some. The table includes 100,000 to 150,000 clones, around four fifths detected once. The sample consisted of PBMCs. The receptor source for this set is a man younger than 35 in good health and CMV-seropositive. The CDR3 runs from the conserved cysteine through the conserved F or W. Fields, in order: clone size, V gene, D gene, J gene, CDR3 protein, CDR3 DNA. D genes are given only for firm matches. Rows may omit the clone size; those that give it use once, few, many or a size class.

size: .
V: TRBV4-1
D: .
J: TRBJ2-3
CDR3: CASSQTTGDTQYF
DNA: TGCGCCAGCAGCCAAACAACAGGAGATACGCAGTATTTT

size: .
V: TRBV9
D: TRBD2
J: TRBJ2-3
CDR3: CASSVDSGGVDTQYF
DNA: TGTGCCAGCAGCGTAGACAGCGGGGGGGTGGATACGCAGTATTTT

size: few
V: TRBV7-2
D: .
J: TRBJ2-5
CDR3: CASGISETQYF
DNA: TGTGCCAGCGGCATCTCGGAGACCCAGTACTTC

size: .
V: TRBV2
D: TRBD1
J: TRBJ2-2
CDR3: CASSERFGGQGVTGELFF
DNA: TGTGCCAGCAGTGAAAGGTTTGGGGGACAGGGCGTCACCGGGGAGCTGTTTTTT

size: .
V: TRBV6-5
D: .
J: TRBJ1-5
CDR3: CASSRDRFSNQPQHF
DNA: TGTGCCAGCAGTAGAGACAGATTTAGCAATCAGCCCCAGCATTTT

size: .
V: TRBV4-1
D: .
J: TRBJ2-5
CDR3: CASSPGEGLETQYF
DNA: TGCGCCAGCAGCCCAGGGGAGGGACTCGAGACCCAGTACTTC

size: .
V: TRBV6-5
D: .
J: TRBJ1-4
CDR3: CASSYSGQINEKLFF
DNA: TGTGCCAGCAGTTACTCGGGCCAAATAAATGAAAAACTGTTTTTT

size: .
V: TRBV7-3
D: TRBD2
J: TRBJ2-3
CDR3: CASSPTLAGGQSDTQYF
DNA: TGTGCCAGCAGCCCTACTCTAGCGGGGGGGCAATCAGATACGCAGTATTTT

size: .
V: TRBV6-5
D: .
J: TRBJ1-1
CDR3: CASSYSRSRAEAFF
DNA: TGTGCCAGCAGTTATTCCCGGTCACGCGCTGAAGCTTTCTTT

size: .
V: TRBV29-1
D: .
J: TRBJ1-5
CDR3: CSVAQGYGNQPQHF
DNA: TGCAGCGTTGCGCAGGGATATGGCAATCAGCCCCAGCATTTT

size: .
V: TRBV30
D: .
J: TRBJ1-6
CDR3: CACTTWDFYNSPLHF
DNA: TGTGCCTGTACTACCTGGGACTTCTATAATTCACCCCTCCACTTT

size: .
V: TRBV2
D: .
J: TRBJ2-4
CDR3: CASSETSSGRQNIQYF
DNA: TGTGCCAGCAGCGAAACCTCATCAGGCAGGCAAAACATTCAGTACTTC

size: .
V: TRBV27
D: .
J: TRBJ2-7
CDR3: CASSVLGGAYEQYF
DNA: TGTGCCAGCAGTGTACTGGGGGGGGCGTACGAGCAGTACTTC

size: .
V: TRBV18
D: .
J: TRBJ2-7
CDR3: CASSPGSTVSYEQYF
DNA: TGTGCCAGCTCACCGGGCAGTACAGTCTCCTACGAGCAGTACTTC

size: .
V: TRBV6-5
D: .
J: TRBJ1-2
CDR3: CASSYSAAANYGYTF
DNA: TGTGCCAGCAGTTACTCGGCGGCAGCTAACTATGGCTACACCTTC

size: few
V: TRBV6-4
D: TRBD2
J: TRBJ2-1
CDR3: CASSDSSGGSNEQFF
DNA: TGTGCCAGCAGTGACTCCAGCGGGGGGTCGAATGAGCAGTTCTTC